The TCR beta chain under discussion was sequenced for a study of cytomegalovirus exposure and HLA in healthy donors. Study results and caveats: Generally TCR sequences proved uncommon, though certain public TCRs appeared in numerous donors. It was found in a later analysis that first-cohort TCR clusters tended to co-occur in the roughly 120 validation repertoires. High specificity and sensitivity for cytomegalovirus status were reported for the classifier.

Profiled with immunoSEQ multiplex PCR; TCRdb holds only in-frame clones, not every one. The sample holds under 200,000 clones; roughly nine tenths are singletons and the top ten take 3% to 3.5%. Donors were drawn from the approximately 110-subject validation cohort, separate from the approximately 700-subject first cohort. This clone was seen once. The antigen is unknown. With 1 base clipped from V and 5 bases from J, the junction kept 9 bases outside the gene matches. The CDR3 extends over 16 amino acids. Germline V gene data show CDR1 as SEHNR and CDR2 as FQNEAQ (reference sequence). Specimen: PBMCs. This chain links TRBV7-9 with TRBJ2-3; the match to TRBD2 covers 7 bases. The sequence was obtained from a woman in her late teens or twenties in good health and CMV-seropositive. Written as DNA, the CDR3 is TGTGCCAGCAGCTTAGGAGTGGGAGGGCCCGGAGATACGCAGTATTTT. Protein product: CASSLGVGGPGDTQYF.